The entry that follows covers one T cell receptor delta chain sequence. This clone is assessed as medium-sized (0.01 to 0.1%). The antigen this receptor binds is unknown. Base qualities are not at hand, and no much larger clone is one base apart. The data belong to a study of gamma-delta chains in newborns, infants, children (dated by TCRdb to about 2019). About the study as a whole: According to the study title, microbial exposure causes polyclonal expansion of innate gammadelta T cells right after birth. How innate gammadelta T cell populations in human newborns were shaped by microbial exposure immediately after birth was investigated in the study.

The V end gives up 6 bases and the J end 5 bases, leaving 2 bases in the junction not matched to a gene. The CDR3, from cysteine to phenylalanine, totals 13 residues. CDR3 DNA is the only sequence kept; it has 39 bases, read in frame from the first base. CDR1 and CDR2 (GEAIGNYY, EKD) derive from the germline V gene. Instrument used: Illumina MiSeq. In TCRdb, clones were called once more from the public reads by CATT, and rows of identical DNA were later combined. The sample includes a few thousand delta-chain clones, with roughly 10% observed a single time. The top ten clones comprise approximately 11% of the sample.

The sequence was collected from a child who was a newborn, infant or young child, either healthy, febrile or measles-vaccinated (not recorded which). The chain is made from TRDV2 and TRDJ2; TRDD3 fits 10 bases in the junction. The specimen was blood. The sequence in DNA is TGTGCCTGTCCACTGGGGGATACAGCACAACTCTTCTTT. Translation gives CACPLGDTAQLFF.